Each of the 18 T cell receptor beta chains below was sequenced from the same sample in a study of T cells in Graves' hyperthyroidism and ophthalmopathy. The CDR3 regions of TCR beta were amplified from RNA transcripts. Primed by the HTBI set, a first-round RT-PCR was run on the TCR CDR3. TCRdb independently ran MiXCR on the multiplex PCR reads; one entry per CDR3 protein. Among 300,000 to 450,000 distinct CDR3 sequences, about 14% were seen once, and the ten largest hold 20%. The sequenced sample consisted of blood. Every receptor here comes from a woman aged 25-40 years with Graves' ophthalmopathy.

V usage is TRBV2 and J usage is TRBJ2-5; the match to TRBD1 covers 7 bases. This CDR3 comprises 15 residues. Trimming cost V 6 bases and J 5 bases; bases outside gene matches: 12. CDR1 and CDR2 (germline): SNHLY, FYNNEI. The DNA for the CDR3 is TGTGCCAGCAGCCCCGAAGACAGGGTTCGGGAGACCCAGTACTTC. Its protein is CASSPEDRVRETQYF.

This clonotype has a handful of counts. V and J are TRBV11-2 and TRBJ1-5; D remains ambiguous. Germline CDR1 and CDR2: SGHAT and FQNNGV. V lost 4 bases and J lost 2, with 12 bases in between. This CDR3 spans 15 amino acids. In nucleotides, the CDR3 is TGTGCCAGCAGCTCCGTGAGTGGAGGCAATCAGCCCCAGCATTTT. It is translated as CASSSVSGGNQPQHF.

This clonotype was counted many times. The chain combines TRBV20-1 with TRBJ2-2; 7 bases agree with TRBD1. In germline, CDR1 is DFQATT, CDR2 SNEGSKA (reference sequence). V shed 2 bases, J shed 0 bases, and the junction held 9 bases outside the gene matches. The CDR3 spans 17 residues. CDR3 DNA: TGCAGTGCTAGAAGAAGAAGGGGACAGACGAACACCGGGGAGCTGTTTTTT. Translated, it gives CSARRRRGQTNTGELFF.

This clonotype came up many times. The chain recombines TRBV27 with TRBJ2-7; D uncertain. The V gene lost 5 bases and the J gene lost 3 bases, with 23 bases spanning the gap. Germline CDR1 is MNHEY and CDR2 is SMNVEV (reference sequence). The CDR3 extends over 17 amino acids. The CDR3 sequence is CASSEAPTNRRSYEQYF. In DNA form, the CDR3 reads TGTGCCAGCAGTGAAGCTCCCACCAACAGAAGGAGCTACGAGCAGTACTTC.

This clonotype was detected ten times or more. The CDR3 DNA reads TGCAGTGCTAGAATTGGCGGGGGAGGAGCGGGCTACACCTTC. This sequence encodes CSARIGGGGAGYTF. This rearrangement joins TRBV20-1 to TRBJ1-2; a possible D gene is TRBD1 (5 bases). CDR1 is DFQATT, CDR2 SNEGSKA, per germline (reference sequence). The CDR3 has 14 residues. Trimming removed 2 bases from V and 8 bases from J, with 18 bases in between.

Many counts were recorded for this clonotype. Here the CDR3 reads CASSPPTSLETQYF. CDR3 sequence (DNA): TGTGCCAGCAGTCCCCCAACTTCGTTGGAGACCCAGTACTTC. This chain connects TRBV12-3 or TRBV12-4 to TRBJ2-5; no clear D. The CDR3 is made up of 14 amino acids. Trimming left V 5 bases short and J 5 bases short, with 15 bases between.

At least ten counts were recorded for this clonotype. The genes are TRBV7-6 and TRBJ1-3; possibly TRBD1 for D (5 bases). CDR1 is SGHVS, CDR2 FNYEAQ, per germline. Trimming shortened V by 5 bases and J by 0 bases, and 14 bases separated the two germline ends. The length of the CDR3 is 16 residues. CDR3: CASSPGIGGSGNTIYF. Written as DNA, the CDR3 is TGTGCCAGCAGCCCTGGGATCGGGGGCTCTGGAAACACCATATATTTT.

Worth noting for this clonotype: Just one base apart from a much larger clone, this may be a read error. This chain links TRBV28 with TRBJ2-5; no definite D call. The V end lost 5 bases, the J end lost 5 bases, and 12 bases lay between the germline ends. Germline CDR1 is MDHEN and CDR2 is SYDVKM. There are 13 residues in the CDR3. CDR3 DNA sequence: TGTGCCAGCAGTCGCCTTCCTCTGGAGACCCAGTACTTC. This sequence encodes CASSRLPLETQYF. The variable domain in full, with the rest retrieved from reference TRBV28 and TRBJ2-5, is DVKVTQSSRYLVKRTGEKVFLECVQDMDHENMFWYRQDPGLGLRLIYFSYDVKMKEKGDIPEGYSVSREKKERFSLILESASTNQTSMYLCASSRLPLETQYFGPGTRLLVL.

The chain joins TRBV11-2 to TRBJ1-3; D possibly corresponds to TRBD1 (5 bases). Germline assignment: CDR1 SGHAT and CDR2 FQNNGV. Trimming cost V 1 base and J 4 bases, with 11 bases left between them. This CDR3 is 15 amino acids long. CDR3 region: CASSLGRRDGNTIYF. DNA for the CDR3: TGTGCCAGCAGCTTAGGCCGCAGGGACGGAAACACCATATATTTT.

In its sample, this clonotype was seen once. CDR3 region: CASSAGVPYEQYF. The CDR3 DNA is TGTGCCAGCTCAGCGGGGGTCCCCTACGAGCAGTACTTC. The genes are TRBV6-1 and TRBJ2-7; 8 nucleotides agree with TRBD2. The CDR3 length is 13 residues. Unmatched junction bases numbered 5, after V lost 8 bases and J lost 2 bases. Per the germline V gene, CDR1 is MNHNS and CDR2 is SASEGT.

This clonotype was recorded at least ten times. This chain uses TRBV12-3 or TRBV12-4 with TRBJ1-4, with unresolved D. The CDR3 runs 15 residues. Trimming left V 0 bases short and J 0 bases short, with 5 bases between. DNA of the CDR3: TGTGCCAGCAGTTTAGCCCTTGCAACTAATGAAAAACTGTTTTTT. This codes for CASSLALATNEKLFF.

The chain carries TRBV9 and TRBJ1-1; D ambiguous. The CDR3 is 12 residues long. Germline CDR1 and CDR2: SGDLS and YYNGEE. V lost 4 bases and J lost 6, with 10 bases in between. The CDR3 region has the DNA TGTGCCAGCAGCACCGAGACTTCTGAAGCTTTCTTT. Amino acids: CASSTETSEAFF.

This clonotype was counted many times. The V call is TRBV10-3, the J call TRBJ1-2; 8 nucleotides align to TRBD1. The trim removed 6 bases at V and 0 bases at J, leaving 9 bases unmatched. The length of the CDR3 is 16 residues. CDR1 ENHRY and CDR2 SYGVKD come from the germline V gene. CDR3 in DNA: TGTGCCATCAGCCCGGGACAGGCAAAGCCTAACTATGGCTACACCTTC. Encoded protein: CAISPGQAKPNYGYTF.

This clonotype has a count of ten or more. V and J are TRBV12-3 or TRBV12-4 and TRBJ1-5; D gene unclear. Trimming took 6 bases from V and 0 from J, leaving 6 bases between them. This CDR3 spans 13 amino acids. CDR3 sequence (DNA): TGTGCCAGCAGCCGGGTTAGCAATCAGCCCCAGCATTTT. Translating it yields CASSRVSNQPQHF.

In this sample, this clonotype turned up many times. This chain joins TRBV5-1 and TRBJ2-5; TRBD1 or TRBD2 may be the D gene (7 bases each). The germline V and J ends were trimmed by 1 base and 4 bases, with 11 bases remaining between them. Germline CDR1 SGHRS, CDR2 YFSETQ. CDR3 size: 14 residues. The CDR3 DNA reads TGCGCCAGCAGCTTGTTCAGGGGGGGAGAGACCCAGTACTTC. Encoded protein: CASSLFRGGETQYF.

V is TRBV2 and J is TRBJ2-1, with 7 bases lining up with TRBD1. The CDR3 has 15 amino acids. The germline V gene has CDR1 SNHLY and CDR2 FYNNEI. With 7 bases clipped from V and 4 bases from J, the junction kept 10 bases outside the gene matches. The CDR3 coding sequence is TGTGCCAGCATTCGGCCGGGACAGAAGTACAATGAGCAGTTCTTC. This codes for CASIRPGQKYNEQFF. The variable domain in full, completed from reference TRBV2 and TRBJ2-1, reads EPEVTQTPSHQVTQMGQEVILRCVPISNHLYFYWYRQILGQKVEFLVSFYNNEISEKSEIFDDQFSVERPDGSNFTLKIRSTKLEDSAMYFCASIRPGQKYNEQFFGPGTRLTVL.

This clonotype was seen repeatedly, ten times or more. V gene TRBV6-2 or TRBV6-3 combines with J gene TRBJ2-1; D is unresolved. The CDR3 spans 14 residues. The V gene lost 6 bases and the J gene lost 8 bases, with 17 bases spanning the gap. CDR1 and CDR2 (germline): MNHEY, SVGEGT. CDR3 amino acids: CASRVDPPADEQFF. As DNA, the CDR3 is TGTGCCAGCAGGGTTGACCCTCCCGCCGATGAGCAGTTCTTC.

In regard to this clonotype: This may be a read error: a much more frequent sequence differs by one nucleotide. This chain uses TRBV6-2 or TRBV6-3 with TRBJ2-5; 8 nucleotides align to TRBD2. The CDR3 runs to 13 residues. J lost 6 bases, V lost 10 bases, and 10 bases had no gene match. Germline V gives CDR1 MNHEY, CDR2 SVGEGT. The CDR3, as DNA: TGTGCCACCCACGGGGGGGGGGCAAAGACCCAGTACTTC. This sequence encodes CATHGGGAKTQYF.